This entry lists 26 T cell receptor beta chains sequenced from one sample in a study of naive and memory T cell subsets. Two oligonucleotides, mixed equimolar, formed the beta constant-region primer covering TRBC1 and TRBC2. TCRdb reanalysed the UMI-ligation and nested PCR reads using MiXCR and keeps one entry per CDR3 protein. The sample has 140,000 to 150,000 distinct CDR3 sequences; over 15% are singletons. Sequenced sample: naive CD4+ T cells from blood. These receptors were taken from a human donor in good health.

This clonotype has a handful of counts. The V and J genes are TRBV29-1 and TRBJ2-3, with D possibly TRBD2 on 6 matching bases. V lost 6 bases to trimming and J lost 3 bases, with 16 bases between them. CDR1 SQVTM and CDR2 ANQGSEA come from the germline V gene. The CDR3 consists of 14 residues. The CDR3 spells CSVQSYRGTDTQYF. The CDR3 nucleotides are TGCAGCGTCCAAAGTTACCGGGGGACAGATACGCAGTATTTT.

This rearrangement joins TRBV13 to TRBJ2-7; 9 positions match TRBD1. The CDR3 sequence is 15 residues long. Unmatched junction bases numbered 6, after V lost 0 bases and J lost 6 bases. CDR1 is PRHDT, CDR2 FYEKMQ, per germline (reference sequence). CDR3: CASSLGGQGVREQYF. As DNA, the CDR3 is TGTGCCAGCAGCTTAGGGGGACAGGGAGTTCGCGAGCAGTACTTC. The full variable domain, completed using reference TRBV13 and TRBJ2-7, is AAGVIQSPRHLIKEKRETATLKCYPIPRHDTVYWYQQGPGQDPQFLISFYEKMQSDKGSIPDRFSAQQFSDYHSELNMSSLELGDSALYFCASSLGGQGVREQYFGPGTRLTVT.

This clonotype showed up just a few times. The rearrangement links TRBV9 to TRBJ2-5; 7 positions agree with TRBD2. J was trimmed by 2 bases and V by 0 bases; bases with no gene match: 7. The CDR3 totals 16 residues. The germline V gene encodes CDR1 SGDLS and CDR2 YYNGEE. The CDR3 region is CASSVGPSGRQETQYF. The CDR3 nucleotides are TGTGCCAGCAGCGTAGGTCCTAGCGGAAGACAAGAGACCCAGTACTTC.

This clonotype has a handful of counts. This rearrangement joins TRBV12-3 or TRBV12-4 to TRBJ1-2; D unresolved. V lost 4 bases and J 0 bases, leaving 12 bases between the germline ends. This CDR3 comprises 15 residues. CDR3 sequence (DNA): TGTGCCAGCAGTTCCTTTGTCTTAACTAACTATGGCTACACCTTC. Its protein product is CASSSFVLTNYGYTF.

A few counts support this clonotype. V usage is TRBV15 and J usage is TRBJ1-5; no clear D. This CDR3 comprises 20 residues. CDR1 is LNHNV and CDR2 is YYDKDF in the germline V gene (reference sequence). V dropped 3 bases and J dropped 2 bases, with 26 bases sitting between them. CDR3 sequence reads: CATSSLEPPWGSPGNQPQHF. The CDR3 bases are TGTGCCACCAGCAGTCTTGAACCCCCGTGGGGATCTCCGGGCAATCAGCCCCAGCATTTT.

J is TRBJ2-5 and V is TRBV6-2 or TRBV6-3, with 8 bases that match TRBD2. The CDR3 consists of 15 residues. Germline V gives CDR1 MNHEY, CDR2 SVGEGT. V trimming: 6 bases; J trimming: 3 bases; junction bases outside the gene matches: 9. The CDR3 region is CASSSTAAGEETQYF. In nucleotides, the CDR3 is TGTGCCAGCAGCTCCACCGCAGCGGGGGAAGAGACCCAGTACTTC.

The genes are TRBV19 and TRBJ1-6; 9 nucleotides match TRBD1. The germline CDR1 and CDR2 sequences are LNHDA and SQIVND (reference sequence). Trimming took 9 bases from V and 7 from J; bases not matched to a gene: 4. The CDR3 covers 13 residues. The CDR3 region is CASTGGRNSPLHF. The CDR3 region has the DNA TGTGCCAGCACAGGGGGCAGAAATTCACCCCTCCACTTT.

This clonotype has more than one count but fewer than ten. The V and J genes are TRBV6-5 and TRBJ2-1; 12 positions agree with TRBD2. V shed 6 bases, J shed 7 bases, and the junction held 4 bases outside the gene matches. CDR1 is MNHEY and CDR2 is SVGAGI in the germline V gene. The CDR3 has 14 amino acids. CDR3 loop: CASSRGTSGNEQFF. CDR3 DNA: TGTGCCAGCAGCAGAGGGACTAGCGGGAATGAGCAGTTCTTC.

The chain is built from TRBV7-9 and TRBJ1-1; TRBD1 is a possible D gene (6 bases). Germline V gene lookup returns CDR1 SEHNR and CDR2 FQNEAQ (reference sequence). The CDR3 consists of 14 residues. The V end lost 5 bases, the J end lost 1 base, and 11 bases lay between the germline ends. CDR3 protein: CASSVGGPNTEAFF. The CDR3 region has the DNA TGTGCCAGCAGCGTAGGGGGACCGAACACTGAAGCTTTCTTT.

This clonotype was recorded a few times. The rearrangement joins TRBV28 to TRBJ2-4; no clear D gene. The length of the CDR3 is 12 residues. CDR1 is MDHEN, CDR2 SYDVKM, per germline. V lost 4 bases to trimming and J lost 10 bases, with 11 bases between them. CDR3 sequence reads: CASSSGLEIQYF. In nucleotides, the CDR3 is TGTGCCAGCAGTTCCGGGCTGGAGATTCAGTACTTC.

The gene calls are TRBV19 and TRBJ2-1, with TRBD2 matching over 8 bases. CDR1 LNHDA and CDR2 SQIVND come from the germline V gene (reference sequence). This CDR3 has 13 residues. J lost 6 bases, V lost 9 bases, and 7 bases had no gene match. The CDR3: CASKNGGGNEQFF. The CDR3 DNA follows: TGTGCCAGCAAAAACGGGGGGGGCAATGAGCAGTTCTTC.

This clonotype occurred a few times. J is TRBJ1-1 and V is TRBV11-1; D is unclear. V dropped 6 bases and J dropped 0 bases, with 11 bases sitting between them. Germline V CDR1 and CDR2: SGHAT, FQDESV (reference sequence). The CDR3 is 14 amino acids. CDR3 in DNA: TGTGCCAGCAGACTAAGTGTTTTGAACACTGAAGCTTTCTTT. Its protein product is CASRLSVLNTEAFF.

CDR3 protein: CASTLQGNEQFF. The CDR3 DNA reads as TGTGCCAGCACCCTACAGGGTAATGAGCAGTTCTTC. The chain is built from TRBV5-6 and TRBJ2-1; D possibly corresponds to TRBD1 (6 bases). Germline values: CDR1 SGHDT, CDR2 YYEEEE. Deletions cut 6 bases from V and 7 bases from J, with 11 bases between. The CDR3 spans 12 residues.

V gene TRBV6-5 combines with J gene TRBJ2-4; 9 bases match TRBD2. CDR3 size: 16 residues. V gave up 0 bases and J gave up 7 bases; unmatched junction bases: 7. CDR1 is MNHEY, CDR2 SVGAGI, per germline. This chain's CDR3 is CASSYSAGGSKNIQYF. The CDR3 DNA follows: TGTGCCAGCAGTTACTCGGCGGGAGGGAGTAAGAACATTCAGTACTTC.

The chain links TRBV7-9 to TRBJ2-3; D assignment may be TRBD1 or TRBD2 (5 bases each). This CDR3 has 13 residues. Germline values: CDR1 SEHNR, CDR2 FQNEAQ (reference sequence). Trimming pared 5 bases from V and 6 bases from J, leaving 12 bases between. The CDR3 DNA reads TGTGCCAGCAGCCCTGGGACCCCGGATACGCAGTATTTT. Amino acids: CASSPGTPDTQYF.

The rearrangement uses TRBV6-1 and TRBJ1-5; no clear D. The CDR3 is 14 amino acids. Per the germline V gene, CDR1 is MNHNS and CDR2 is SASEGT. V lost 0 bases, J lost 6 bases, and 9 bases lay in between. The DNA for the CDR3 is TGTGCCAGCAGTGAAGCCCTGGGCGGTCAGCCCCAGCATTTT. It specifies CASSEALGGQPQHF.

The rearrangement joins TRBV24-1 to TRBJ2-1, with 9 bases identical to TRBD2. Germline-derived CDR1 and CDR2 are KGHDR and SFDVKD. The CDR3 has 16 residues. V trimming: 0 bases; J trimming: 9 bases; junction bases outside the gene matches: 8. For the CDR3, the DNA is TGTGCCACCAGTGATTTGGCGGGAGGGCTTGGAGGTGAGCAGTTCTTC. Translated, it gives CATSDLAGGLGGEQFF.

This clonotype occurred once. The chain has TRBV20-1 and TRBJ2-7; 9 bases line up with TRBD1. CDR1 DFQATT and CDR2 SNEGSKA come from the germline V gene (reference sequence). There are 14 residues in the CDR3. The V segment lost 4 bases and the J segment 4 bases; nucleotides outside the gene matches: 8. Here the CDR3 reads CSATTDRGLYEQYF. CDR3 sequence (DNA): TGCAGTGCTACCACGGACAGGGGATTATACGAGCAGTACTTC.

This clonotype was seen more than once but under ten times. The rearrangement links TRBV28 to TRBJ2-7; 8 nucleotides align to TRBD2. This CDR3 has 16 amino acids. Per germline, CDR1 MDHEN and CDR2 SYDVKM. V lost 1 base and J lost 4; bases outside the gene matches: 9. DNA for the CDR3: TGTGCCAGCAGTTTATTATTGGATACGGGGGGGTACGAGCAGTACTTC. It yields the protein CASSLLLDTGGYEQYF. Full variable domain (rest looked up from reference TRBV28 and TRBJ2-7): DVKVTQSSRYLVKRTGEKVFLECVQDMDHENMFWYRQDPGLGLRLIYFSYDVKMKEKGDIPEGYSVSREKKERFSLILESASTNQTSMYLCASSLLLDTGGYEQYFGPGTRLTVT.

The V and J genes are TRBV4-1 and TRBJ2-3; TRBD2 might be the D (5 bases). Germline loops: CDR1 MGHRA, CDR2 YSYEKL. V lost 1 base and J lost 2, with 16 bases in between. CDR3 length equals 17 residues. The CDR3, as DNA: TGCGCCAGCAGCCAAGTCGGGGTCCAGATTCCCACAGATACGCAGTATTTT. Its protein product is CASSQVGVQIPTDTQYF.

The chain links TRBV5-1 to TRBJ2-2, with a possible D match to TRBD2 (5 bases). Germline CDR1 reads SGHRS; CDR2 reads YFSETQ. This CDR3 spans 15 amino acids. Trimming stripped 6 bases from V and 1 base from J, with 13 bases between. CDR3 sequence: CASTQSGGNTGELFF. CDR3 sequence (DNA): TGCGCCAGCACCCAGTCTGGAGGGAACACCGGGGAGCTGTTTTTT.

The rearrangement uses TRBV11-2 and TRBJ1-1, with a tentative D call TRBD1 (6 bases). The germline V gene has CDR1 SGHAT and CDR2 FQNNGV. Trimming stripped 5 bases from V and 5 bases from J, with 15 bases between. This CDR3 contains 14 residues. Written as DNA, the CDR3 is TGTGCCAGCAGCCACTTACGGGGGCGGACTGAAGCTTTCTTT. Protein: CASSHLRGRTEAFF.

This clonotype was seen a few times. The chain recombines TRBV6-5 with TRBJ2-7, with a tentative D call TRBD1 (6 bases). The CDR3 loop spans 13 amino acids. V lost 6 bases and J lost 3, with 12 bases in between. CDR1 and CDR2 (germline): MNHEY, SVGAGI. The CDR3 DNA reads as TGTGCCAGCAGGTACCTACAGGGCTACGAGCAGTACTTC. This codes for CASRYLQGYEQYF.

CDR3 sequence reads: CASSLEAVTDTQYF. The CDR3 nucleotides are TGTGCCAGCAGCTTAGAAGCAGTCACAGATACGCAGTATTTT. This sequence joins TRBV7-9 and TRBJ2-3; D not resolved. This CDR3 has 14 amino acids. The germline CDR1 and CDR2 sequences are SEHNR and FQNEAQ (reference sequence). Trimming took 1 base from V and 2 from J, leaving 7 bases between them.

This sequence joins TRBV29-1 and TRBJ2-1; D ambiguous. V gave up 3 bases and J gave up 0 bases, with 15 bases separating them. The CDR3 runs to 16 residues. The V gene's germline CDR1 is SQVTM and CDR2 ANQGSEA. DNA of the CDR3: TGCAGCGTTGAGGGTGAGATAGGCCGCTCCTACAATGAGCAGTTCTTC. Protein product: CSVEGEIGRSYNEQFF.

CDR3 DNA: TGTGCCAGCAGCCACTTGGGGGGGGTCGGAGACTATGGCTACACCTTC. This translates into CASSHLGGVGDYGYTF. The chain links TRBV28 to TRBJ1-2, with D maybe TRBD1 (5 bases). The CDR3 covers 16 residues. V gave up 6 bases and J gave up 3 bases, with 20 bases separating them. The germline V gene encodes CDR1 MDHEN and CDR2 SYDVKM.